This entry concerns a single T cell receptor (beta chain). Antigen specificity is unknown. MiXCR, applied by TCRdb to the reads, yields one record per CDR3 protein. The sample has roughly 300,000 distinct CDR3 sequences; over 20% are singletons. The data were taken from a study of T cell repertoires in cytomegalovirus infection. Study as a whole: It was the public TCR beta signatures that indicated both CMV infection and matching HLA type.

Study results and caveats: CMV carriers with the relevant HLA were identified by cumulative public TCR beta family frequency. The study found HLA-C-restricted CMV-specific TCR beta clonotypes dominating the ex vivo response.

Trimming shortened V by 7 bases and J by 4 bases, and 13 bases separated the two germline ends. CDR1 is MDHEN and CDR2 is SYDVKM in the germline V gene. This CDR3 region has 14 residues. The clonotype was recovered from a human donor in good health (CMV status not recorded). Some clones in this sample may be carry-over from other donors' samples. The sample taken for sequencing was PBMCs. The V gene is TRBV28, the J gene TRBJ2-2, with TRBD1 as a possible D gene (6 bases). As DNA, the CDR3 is TGTGCCAGCACCCTGACAGGTTTCACCGGGGAGCTGTTTTTT. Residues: CASTLTGFTGELFF.